The rows below give T cell receptor beta chains drawn from one sample of a study of human T cells and chemical hapten exposure. From the RACE reads, TCRdb called clonotypes with MiXCR, one entry per CDR3 protein. The sample has more than 90,000 distinct CDR3 sequences, around 10% seen once. Sequences were derived from whole blood, sampled in connection with sensitization to the hapten diphenylcyclopropenone (DPC). The origin of the receptors is a woman in her 40s with alopecia areata. Some clones in this sample may be carry-over from other donors' samples. Each CDR3 is given with its conserved first and last residue. Each record gives: D gene, clone size, V gene, J gene, CDR3 protein, CDR3 DNA. The D gene is left open where the match is weak. The size field is filled for only some rows; it gives once, few, many or a size class.

NA	NA	TRBV29-1	TRBJ2-2	CSVEDPTGELFF	TGCAGCGTTGAAGATCCCACCGGGGAGCTGTTTTTT
NA	NA	TRBV5-1	TRBJ1-3	CASSLTTSSGNTIYF	TGCGCCAGCAGCTTGACTACGAGCTCTGGAAACACCATATATTTT
NA	few	TRBV7-2	TRBJ2-5	CASSFRRGRQETQYF	TGTGCCAGCAGCTTTAGGCGGGGTAGGCAAGAGACCCAGTACTTC
NA	many	TRBV6-2/TRBV6-3	TRBJ1-2	CASSKTGGYGYTF	TGTGCCAGCAGCAAAACAGGCGGCTATGGCTACACCTTC
NA	many	TRBV12-3/TRBV12-4	TRBJ2-6	CASSPRDRPSGANVLTF	TGTGCCAGCAGTCCCCGGGACCGTCCTTCTGGGGCCAACGTCCTGACTTTC
TRBD1	few	TRBV10-3	TRBJ2-1	CAISESSDRGGEQFF	TGTGCCATCAGTGAGTCGTCGGACAGGGGTGGTGAGCAGTTCTTC
NA	NA	TRBV3-1	TRBJ1-4	CASRRGSEKLFF	TGTGCCAGCAGGCGCGGGAGTGAAAAACTGTTTTTT
NA	few	TRBV12-3/TRBV12-4	TRBJ1-3	CASSLEGGNTIYF	TGTGCCAGCAGCCTGGAAGGGGGAAACACCATATATTTT
NA	few	TRBV7-2	TRBJ1-4	CASSLAGWAGEKLFF	TGTGCCAGCAGCTTAGCGGGGTGGGCTGGGGAAAAACTGTTTTTT
NA	NA	TRBV5-4	TRBJ2-5	CASSLQGGQETQYF	TGTGCCAGCAGCTTGCAGGGGGGCCAAGAGACCCAGTACTTC
TRBD1	NA	TRBV12-3/TRBV12-4	TRBJ1-2	CASSRVGQGYNYGYTF	TGTGCCAGCAGTCGGGTCGGACAGGGCTATAACTATGGCTACACCTTC
TRBD2	few	TRBV6-4	TRBJ2-1	CASSDLGGKNEQFF	TGTGCCAGCAGTGACCTGGGGGGGAAGAATGAGCAGTTCTTC
NA	NA	TRBV20-1	TRBJ2-7	CSAESGLNYEQYF	TGCAGTGCTGAATCGGGGCTAAATTACGAGCAGTACTTC
NA	NA	TRBV7-9	TRBJ1-2	CASSLDSNRGYTF	TGTGCCAGCAGCTTGGACTCCAATAGGGGCTACACCTTC
NA	few	TRBV30	TRBJ2-1	CAWEVIGMTGSYNEQFF	TGTGCCTGGGAAGTGATAGGGATGACCGGCTCCTACAATGAGCAGTTCTTC
NA	NA	TRBV3-1	TRBJ2-5	CASSPRASGETQYF	TGTGCCAGCAGCCCCCGGGCCAGCGGAGAGACCCAGTACTTC
NA	many	TRBV27	TRBJ1-5	CASINSEGNNQPQHF	TGTGCCAGCATCAACTCCGAGGGGAACAATCAGCCCCAGCATTTT
NA	NA	TRBV12-3/TRBV12-4	TRBJ2-7	CASSPRQDPYEQYF	TGTGCCAGCAGTCCCCGACAGGACCCCTACGAGCAGTACTTC
NA	many	TRBV18	TRBJ2-3	CASSPPSGRIWDTQYF	TGTGCCAGCTCACCCCCCTCCGGTCGGATCTGGGATACGCAGTATTTT
TRBD1	many	TRBV7-2	TRBJ1-1	CASSFYRTGKKSEAFF	TGTGCCAGCAGCTTTTATCGGACAGGGAAGAAATCTGAAGCTTTCTTT
NA	NA	TRBV3-1	TRBJ2-1	CASSSTGILFNEQFF	TGTGCCAGCAGCAGTACAGGGATCCTCTTCAATGAGCAGTTCTTC
NA	few	TRBV12-3/TRBV12-4	TRBJ2-7	CASSPQAVISHEQYF	TGTGCCAGCAGTCCCCAGGCAGTTATCTCCCACGAGCAGTACTTC
NA	many	TRBV19	TRBJ2-7	CASRPDRSYEQYF	TGTGCCAGTAGACCCGACAGGAGCTACGAGCAGTACTTC
TRBD1	few	TRBV9	TRBJ1-3	CASSREPQGARGNTIYF	TGTGCCAGCAGCCGCGAACCCCAGGGGGCTCGGGGAAACACCATATATTTT
TRBD1	many	TRBV6-5	TRBJ1-4	CASSLNRDRNEKLFF	TGTGCCAGCAGTCTAAACCGGGACAGGAATGAAAAACTGTTTTTT
TRBD1	few	TRBV28	TRBJ1-6	CASSSGTDYNSPLHF	TGTGCCAGCAGCAGCGGGACAGACTATAATTCACCCCTCCACTTT
NA	many	TRBV11-2	TRBJ1-1	CASTRGGTEAFF	TGTGCCAGCACGCGGGGGGGCACTGAAGCTTTCTTT
TRBD2	many	TRBV20-1	TRBJ2-3	CSARDSSGEGTDTQYF	TGCAGTGCTAGAGATTCGAGCGGGGAGGGCACAGATACGCAGTATTTT
NA	many	TRBV4-1	TRBJ2-5	CASSQIGNPGETQYF	TGCGCCAGCAGCCAAATAGGGAACCCTGGGGAGACCCAGTACTTC
NA	many	TRBV6-1	TRBJ2-7	CASSIRQGDEQYF	TGTGCCAGCAGTATTAGGCAGGGCGACGAGCAGTACTTC
NA	NA	TRBV10-2	TRBJ2-7	CASRGAGPYEQYF	TGCGCCAGCAGGGGGGCGGGACCCTACGAGCAGTACTTC
NA	many	TRBV12-3/TRBV12-4	TRBJ2-3	CAGGPVADTQYF	TGTGCCGGGGGACCTGTGGCAGATACGCAGTATTTT
TRBD2	many	TRBV27	TRBJ2-7	CASSFLSGSPYEQYF	TGTGCCAGCAGTTTTTTGAGCGGGAGTCCCTACGAGCAGTACTTC
NA	many	TRBV5-6	TRBJ1-3	CASSLGPVGLSGNTIYF	TGTGCCAGCAGCTTGGGACCGGTAGGTCTCTCTGGAAACACCATATATTTT
NA	many	TRBV12-3/TRBV12-4	TRBJ1-2	CASTQARGYGYTF	TGTGCCAGCACCCAAGCTCGAGGCTATGGCTACACCTTC
NA	few	TRBV29-1	TRBJ2-7	CSVESPAGQSYEQYF	TGCAGCGTTGAATCCCCGGCTGGGCAGTCCTACGAGCAGTACTTC
NA	few	TRBV15	TRBJ2-1	CATSRDPLTGEQFF	TGTGCCACCAGCAGAGATCCCCTTACCGGTGAGCAGTTCTTC
NA	NA	TRBV4-2	TRBJ2-5	CASSHLKEFGETQYF	TGTGCCAGCAGCCATTTGAAGGAGTTCGGGGAGACCCAGTACTTC
TRBD2	NA	TRBV20-1	TRBJ2-7	CSARSGSRYEQYF	TGCAGTGCCCGAAGCGGGAGTAGATACGAGCAGTACTTC
NA	NA	TRBV6-2/TRBV6-3	TRBJ2-1	CASSYPPGLFDEQFF	TGTGCCAGCAGTTACCCCCCCGGACTATTCGATGAGCAGTTCTTC
NA	few	TRBV11-2	TRBJ1-1	CASSLDRTWSTEAFF	TGTGCCAGCAGCTTAGATCGAACCTGGAGCACTGAAGCTTTCTTT
NA	many	TRBV20-1	TRBJ2-1	CSAQLVSGGDEQFF	TGCAGTGCCCAGCTGGTCTCAGGAGGGGATGAGCAGTTCTTC
NA	NA	TRBV6-2/TRBV6-3	TRBJ1-1	CASRTDSHTEAFF	TGTGCCAGCAGGACGGACAGCCACACTGAAGCTTTCTTT
TRBD1	many	TRBV30	TRBJ2-3	CAWRSGQSTDTQYF	TGTGCCTGGAGGTCGGGACAGAGCACAGATACGCAGTATTTT